The 32 T cell receptor beta chains below all came from one sample that was sequenced in a study of cytomegalovirus exposure and HLA in healthy donors. Here immunoSEQ multiplex PCR was the method, and the copy in TCRdb shows in-frame clones only, minus some. The sample records about 60,000 clones, roughly 96% being singletons. The sequenced sample was PBMCs. Receptor source: a man aged 18 to 30 in good health and CMV-seronegative.

The J gene is TRBJ2-3, the V gene TRBV5-1; the D gene is possibly TRBD1 (5 bases). This CDR3 is 16 amino acids long. Germline V CDR1 and CDR2: SGHRS, YFSETQ. V shed 2 bases and J shed 1 base, with 14 bases lying between them. CDR3 sequence reads: CASSFSLLGGTDTQYF. The CDR3 nucleotides are TGCGCCAGCAGCTTCAGTCTGCTAGGGGGCACAGATACGCAGTATTTT.

The chain employs TRBV1 and TRBJ2-7; the table assigns TRBD2, which was not confirmed against the DNA. TRBV1 is termed a pseudogene. This CDR3 contains 14 residues. The CDR3 region is CTSSQPGGPYEQYF. Written as DNA, the CDR3 is TGCACCAGCAGCCAACCGGGAGGGCCATACGAGCAGTACTTC.

The V gene is TRBV7-8, the J gene TRBJ1-1; D gene unclear. The length of the CDR3 is 15 residues. CDR1 SGHVS and CDR2 FQNEAQ come from the germline V gene. Trimming shortened V by 2 bases and J by 0 bases, and 10 bases separated the two germline ends. Here the CDR3 DNA reads TGTGCCAGCAGCTTACGTCGAGATTTGAACACTGAAGCTTTCTTT. Its protein product is CASSLRRDLNTEAFF.

This clone was picked up one time. The chain employs TRBV29-1 and TRBJ2-7; TRBD1 matches 9 bases. The CDR3 consists of 13 residues. Germline loops: CDR1 SQVTM, CDR2 ANQGSEA. The ends lost 6 bases at V and 2 bases at J; junction bases unmatched: 5. CDR3 nucleotide sequence: TGCAGCGTCGCCTGGACAGGGGCCTACGAGCAGTACTTC. Protein: CSVAWTGAYEQYF.

This chain connects TRBV4-1 to TRBJ2-7; a possible D gene is TRBD2 (6 bases). The CDR3 length is 16 residues. V dropped 1 base and J dropped 1 base, with 14 bases sitting between them. Germline V CDR1 and CDR2: MGHRA, YSYEKL. The CDR3: CASSQAGLSRSYEQYF. The CDR3 nucleotides read TGCGCCAGCAGCCAAGCGGGACTCAGCAGGTCCTACGAGCAGTACTTC.

The J gene is TRBJ1-5, the V gene TRBV19; TRBD1 aligns across 7 bases. This CDR3 contains 16 residues. Trimming at V came to 9 bases and at J to 0 bases, leaving 11 bases not matched to a gene. From germline, CDR1 is LNHDA and CDR2 SQIVND (reference sequence). CDR3 coding DNA: TGTGCCAGCCCTCCCAGGGGGACCTATAGCAATCAGCCCCAGCATTTT. This sequence encodes CASPPRGTYSNQPQHF.

V and J are TRBV5-1 and TRBJ2-5, with 8 bases aligning to TRBD1. Germline loops: CDR1 SGHRS, CDR2 YFSETQ. The CDR3 has 13 residues. Trimming removed 4 bases from V and 5 bases from J; junction bases left unmatched: 4. The DNA for the CDR3 is TGCGCCAGCAGCCCGGACAGGGTGGAGACCCAGTACTTC. This encodes CASSPDRVETQYF.

The V call is TRBV28, the J call TRBJ1-2; possibly TRBD1 for D (6 bases). Trimming took off 7 bases at V and 4 bases at J, with 10 bases between the two ends. Germline CDR1 reads MDHEN; CDR2 reads SYDVKM. CDR3 size: 12 residues. CDR3 amino acids: CASTQGSYGYTF. The CDR3 nucleotides read TGTGCCAGCACACAGGGCTCCTATGGCTACACCTTC.

The rearrangement joins TRBV6-5 to TRBJ1-4, with D unclear. Looked up from germline, CDR1 is MNHEY and CDR2 is SVGAGI. CDR3 length: 13 residues. V lost 5 bases and J 8 bases, leaving 12 bases between the germline ends. CDR3 region: CASSGRPREKLFF. DNA of the CDR3: TGTGCCAGCAGTGGGCGCCCAAGGGAAAAACTGTTTTTT.

V and J are TRBV28 and TRBJ1-5, with D unclear. The CDR3 totals 15 residues. Trimming shortened V by 7 bases and J by 4 bases, and 17 bases separated the two germline ends. The V gene's germline CDR1 is MDHEN and CDR2 SYDVKM. As DNA, the CDR3 is TGTGCCAGCACCGACATCAACGAGGGTAATCAGCCCCAGCATTTT. Translation: CASTDINEGNQPQHF.

The V and J genes are TRBV7-9 and TRBJ2-7, with TRBD1 matching 9 bases. The CDR3 is 16 residues long. J was trimmed by 3 bases and V by 3 bases; bases with no gene match: 9. Germline-derived CDR1 and CDR2 are SEHNR and FQNEAQ (reference sequence). For the CDR3, the DNA is TGTGCCAGCAGCTTGGTACGTGGGACAGGGATCTACGAGCAGTACTTC. This translates into CASSLVRGTGIYEQYF.

This chain links TRBV28 with TRBJ1-5, with a tentative D call TRBD1 (6 bases). Per the germline V gene, CDR1 is MDHEN and CDR2 is SYDVKM. This CDR3 has 17 amino acids. Between the trimmed V and J ends, which lost 5 bases and 0 bases, there was a span of 17 bases. In nucleotides, the CDR3 is TGTGCCAGCAGTCTCCCGGGACAAGGCCTTAGCAATCAGCCCCAGCATTTT. As protein: CASSLPGQGLSNQPQHF.

The V call is TRBV4-3, the J call TRBJ1-1, with TRBD1 identical over 8 bases. Trimming at V came to 4 bases and at J to 5 bases, leaving 12 bases not matched to a gene. The CDR3 has 16 residues. Germline V CDR1 and CDR2: LGHNA, YSLEER. The CDR3 coding sequence is TGCGCCAGCAGCCTTTCATTTTGGACAGGGCATACTGAAGCTTTCTTT. Translation: CASSLSFWTGHTEAFF.

The rearrangement joins TRBV19 to TRBJ2-2, with D tentatively TRBD1 (7 bases). This CDR3 is built from 14 residues. Germline lookup yields CDR1 LNHDA and CDR2 SQIVND (reference sequence). V was cut by 9 bases and J by 4 bases, with 15 bases left in between. The CDR3 loop reads CASRGAQLTGELFF. In nucleotides, the CDR3 is TGTGCCAGCAGGGGGGCGCAGCTCACCGGGGAGCTGTTTTTT.

The V gene is TRBV6-1, the J gene TRBJ2-5; D is perhaps TRBD2 (5 bases). V was trimmed by 9 bases and J by 0 bases, leaving 14 bases between them. Germline CDR1 is MNHNS and CDR2 is SASEGT. The CDR3 runs to 14 residues. CDR3 residues: CASGSGPYQETQYF. The CDR3, as DNA: TGTGCCAGTGGAAGCGGACCGTACCAAGAGACCCAGTACTTC.

This chain joins TRBV4-1 and TRBJ2-1; 8 bases are a match to TRBD2. Germline V gene data show CDR1 as MGHRA and CDR2 as YSYEKL. The CDR3 extends over 17 amino acids. The junction had 13 bases not matched to a gene; V was cut back by 1 base and J by 8 bases. This CDR3 reads CASSQGRGGRRWDEQFF. The CDR3 nucleotides are TGCGCCAGCAGCCAAGGTCGGGGGGGACGGAGATGGGATGAGCAGTTCTTC.

This sequence joins TRBV18 and TRBJ2-7; 9 nucleotides match TRBD1. V was pared by 4 bases and J by 6 bases, with 7 bases of the junction left unmatched. This CDR3 contains 14 residues. The germline CDR1 and CDR2 sequences are KGHSH and LQKENI. As DNA, the CDR3 is TGTGCCAGCTCACTACGGGACAGGGTGGGCGAGCAGTACTTC. It translates to CASSLRDRVGEQYF.

The chain recombines TRBV15 with TRBJ2-5, with D possibly matching TRBD2 (6 bases). V lost 5 bases and J lost 5, with 18 bases in between. CDR1 is LNHNV and CDR2 is YYDKDF in the germline V gene (reference sequence). CDR3 length: 15 amino acids. DNA for the CDR3: TGTGCCACCAGCCCCGAAATAAGGGAGGCGGAGACCCAGTACTTC. Translated, it gives CATSPEIREAETQYF. Variable domain in full (rest from reference TRBV15 and TRBJ2-5): DAMVIQNPRYQVTQFGKPVTLSCSQTLNHNVMYWYQQKSSQAPKLLFHYYDKDFNNEADTPDNFQSRRPNTSFCFLDIRSPGLGDTAMYLCATSPEIREAETQYFGPGTRLLVL.

The rearrangement uses TRBV4-1 and TRBJ1-4, with no clear D. Between the trimmed V and J ends, which lost 0 bases and 8 bases, there was a span of 13 bases. Germline lookup yields CDR1 MGHRA and CDR2 YSYEKL. The CDR3 is 15 amino acids. The CDR3 DNA is TGCGCCAGCAGCCAAGAAGGCCTAGGGAGGGAAAAACTGTTTTTT. It specifies CASSQEGLGREKLFF.

The gene calls are TRBV5-4 and TRBJ2-1, with 9 bases lining up with TRBD1. CDR1 is SGHNT, CDR2 YYREEE, per germline (reference sequence). The V and J ends lost 1 base and 7 bases, in that order; junction bases with no gene match: 3. CDR3 length: 14 residues. The CDR3 region is CASSLSQGANEQFF. The DNA of the CDR3 is TGTGCCAGCAGCTTGTCACAGGGGGCAAATGAGCAGTTCTTC.

The genes are TRBV4-1 and TRBJ2-3; no clear D gene. Germline V gives CDR1 MGHRA, CDR2 YSYEKL. Trimming removed 4 bases from V and 2 bases from J, with 10 bases in between. The CDR3 length is 14 residues. CDR3 sequence reads: CASSPERATDTQYF. CDR3 in DNA: TGCGCCAGCAGCCCGGAGCGCGCCACAGATACGCAGTATTTT.

The chain couples TRBV18 to TRBJ2-3; TRBD1 matches at 9 bases. The CDR3 runs to 13 residues. Germline V CDR1 and CDR2: KGHSH, LQKENI. Trimming took 5 bases from V and 7 from J; bases not matched to a gene: 4. The CDR3 here is CASSGQGRNTQYF. The CDR3 DNA reads as TGTGCCAGCTCAGGACAGGGGAGGAATACGCAGTATTTT.

This clone was seen a single time. The chain has TRBV5-1 and TRBJ2-1; 13 nucleotides agree with TRBD2. V lost 6 bases, J lost 8 bases, and 11 bases stayed unmatched. The CDR3 is made up of 16 amino acids. The germline gives CDR1 SGHRS, CDR2 YFSETQ. The CDR3 DNA reads as TGCGCCAGCATAACTAGCGGGAGGGCCTCGAGCCATGAGCAGTTCTTC. The encoded protein is CASITSGRASSHEQFF.

The chain is built from TRBV15 and TRBJ2-3; 7 bases line up with TRBD2. The CDR3 consists of 18 residues. Trimming cost V 5 bases and J 4 bases; bases outside gene matches: 18. Germline CDR1 LNHNV, CDR2 YYDKDF (reference sequence). The CDR3 DNA reads as TGTGCCACCAGCTTAGACCCCCAGAGCGGGACTCGGGCAGATACGCAGTATTTT. Translated: CATSLDPQSGTRADTQYF.

The chain employs TRBV29-1 and TRBJ2-1; 10 bases align to TRBD2. Germline CDR1 reads SQVTM; CDR2 reads ANQGSEA. CDR3 length: 14 residues. Trimming took 7 bases from V and 8 from J; bases not matched to a gene: 11. The CDR3 DNA sequence: TGCAGCGCGGTCCCTAGCGGGAGTCTGCATGAGCAGTTCTTC. Its protein product is CSAVPSGSLHEQFF.

In this sample, this clone turned up once. The gene calls are TRBV5-6 and TRBJ2-7; D ambiguous. This CDR3 contains 15 residues. Trimming took 1 base from V and 3 from J, leaving 14 bases between them. Germline loops: CDR1 SGHDT, CDR2 YYEEEE. CDR3 nucleotides: TGTGCCAGCAGCTTGCTGGCAGAAAGATTCTACGAGCAGTACTTC. Its protein is CASSLLAERFYEQYF.

This chain joins TRBV6-6 and TRBJ2-7; D perhaps matches TRBD2 (5 bases). This CDR3 has 13 residues. Germline V gene sequence: CDR1 MNHNY, CDR2 SVGAGI (reference sequence). Trimming removed 6 bases from V and 5 bases from J, with 14 bases in between. The CDR3 nucleotides are TGTGCCAGCAGCCAAACTAGTTTTCACGAGCAGTACTTC. Translation: CASSQTSFHEQYF.

The chain links TRBV28 to TRBJ2-3; 13 bases are a match to TRBD2. The CDR3 sequence is 18 residues long. CDR1 and CDR2 from the germline V gene are MDHEN and SYDVKM. V trimming: 3 bases; J trimming: 0 bases; junction bases outside the gene matches: 6. DNA for the CDR3: TGTGCCAGCAGTTTGGGGACTAGCGGGATCCCTAGCACAGATACGCAGTATTTT. Translating gives CASSLGTSGIPSTDTQYF.

The chain couples TRBV7-2 to TRBJ2-7; D may be TRBD2 (6 bases). The germline V gene has CDR1 SGHTA and CDR2 FQGNSA. Trimming removed 5 bases from V and 3 bases from J, with 8 bases in between. This CDR3 is 12 amino acids long. The CDR3 DNA reads TGTGCCAGCAGCCTGACTAGCTACGAGCAGTACTTC. This translates into CASSLTSYEQYF.

This chain uses TRBV27 with TRBJ1-2, with D possibly matching TRBD1 (6 bases). Trimming stripped 5 bases from V and 4 bases from J, with 17 bases between. The germline gives CDR1 MNHEY, CDR2 SMNVEV (reference sequence). The length of the CDR3 is 15 residues. The chain's CDR3 is CASSLNDRPLYGYTF. The CDR3 region has the DNA TGTGCCAGCAGTCTCAATGACAGGCCTCTCTATGGCTACACCTTC.

This chain links TRBV2 with TRBJ1-4; 8 nucleotides match TRBD1. Germline V gives CDR1 SNHLY, CDR2 FYNNEI. J lost 8 bases, V lost 1 base, and 9 bases had no gene match. CDR3 length equals 16 residues. The CDR3 spells CASSEGWTGKGEKLFF. The CDR3 region has the DNA TGTGCCAGCAGTGAAGGTTGGACAGGGAAAGGAGAAAAACTGTTTTTT.

This clone has a handful of counts. The genes are TRBV19 and TRBJ1-1; D remains ambiguous. V was cut by 6 bases and J by 3 bases, with 5 bases left in between. From germline, CDR1 is LNHDA and CDR2 SQIVND (reference sequence). The CDR3 covers 11 residues. This CDR3 is CASRRDTEAFF. The CDR3 coding sequence is TGTGCCAGTAGGCGGGACACTGAAGCTTTCTTT.